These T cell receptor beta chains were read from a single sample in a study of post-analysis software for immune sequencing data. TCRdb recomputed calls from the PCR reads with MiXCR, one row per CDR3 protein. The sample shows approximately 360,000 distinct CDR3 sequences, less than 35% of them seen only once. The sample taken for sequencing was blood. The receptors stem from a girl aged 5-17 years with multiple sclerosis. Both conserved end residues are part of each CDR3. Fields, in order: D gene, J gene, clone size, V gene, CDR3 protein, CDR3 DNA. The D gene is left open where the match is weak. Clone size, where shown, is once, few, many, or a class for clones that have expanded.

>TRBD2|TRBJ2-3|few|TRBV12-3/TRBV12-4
CASSQRASGGSSPGYTQYF
TGTGCCAGCAGCCAACGGGCTAGCGGGGGGTCCTCCCCGGGTTATACGCAGTATTTT
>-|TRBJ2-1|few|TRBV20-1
CSAPRISYNEQFF
TGCAGTGCTCCCCGGATCTCCTACAATGAGCAGTTCTTC
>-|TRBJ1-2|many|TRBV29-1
CSVDQGNGYTF
TGCAGCGTTGATCAGGGGAATGGCTACACCTTC
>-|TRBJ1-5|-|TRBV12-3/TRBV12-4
CASSLFGGGNDQPQHF
TGTGCCAGCAGTTTATTTGGGGGGGGCAATGATCAGCCCCAGCATTTT
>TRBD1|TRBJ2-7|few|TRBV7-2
CASSVAGTGGDEQYF
TGTGCCAGCAGCGTTGCCGGGACAGGGGGCGACGAGCAGTACTTC
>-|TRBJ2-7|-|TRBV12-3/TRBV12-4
CASSARGLHEQYF
TGTGCCAGCAGCGCCAGGGGTTTACACGAGCAGTACTTC
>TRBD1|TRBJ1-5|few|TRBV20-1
CSARAWDSGNQPQHF
TGCAGTGCTAGAGCCTGGGACAGCGGCAATCAGCCCCAGCATTTT
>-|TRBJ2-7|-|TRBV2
CASSEEAVGEQYF
TGTGCCAGCAGTGAAGAGGCGGTCGGAGAGCAGTACTTC
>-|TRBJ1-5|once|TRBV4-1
CASSQGEGEYQPQHF
TGCGCCAGCAGCCAAGGTGAGGGGGAGTATCAGCCCCAGCATTTT
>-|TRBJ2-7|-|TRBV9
CASSPRAGTYEQYF
TGTGCCAGCAGCCCCCGAGCAGGGACCTACGAGCAGTACTTC
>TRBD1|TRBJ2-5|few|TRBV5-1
CASSPLGTGRIETQYF
TGCGCCAGCAGCCCTTTAGGGACAGGGAGGATAGAGACCCAGTACTTC
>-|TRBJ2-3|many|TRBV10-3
CAISQTRSTDTQYF
TGTGCCATCAGCCAGACTAGAAGCACAGATACGCAGTATTTT
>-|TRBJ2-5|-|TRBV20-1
CSAWRYQETQYF
TGCAGCGCTTGGCGGTACCAAGAGACCCAGTACTTC
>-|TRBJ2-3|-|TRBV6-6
CAEDTQYF
TGTGCTGAAGATACGCAGTATTTT
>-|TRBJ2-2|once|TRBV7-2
CASSSWQGGTGELFF
TGTGCCAGCAGCTCATGGCAGGGGGGCACCGGGGAGCTGTTTTTT
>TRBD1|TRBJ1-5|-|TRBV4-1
CASSQGDRAGNQPQHF
TGCGCCAGCAGCCAAGGCGACAGGGCGGGCAATCAGCCCCAGCATTTT
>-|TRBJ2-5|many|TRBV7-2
CASSLAGGGETQYF
TGTGCCAGCAGCTTAGCCGGGGGTGGGGAGACCCAGTACTTC
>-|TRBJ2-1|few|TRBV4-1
CASSQGDGSSYNEQFF
TGCGCCAGCAGCCAAGGGGACGGGAGCTCCTACAATGAGCAGTTCTTC
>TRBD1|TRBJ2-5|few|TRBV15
CATSRDNSGQGGETQYF
TGTGCCACCAGCAGAGACAATTCTGGACAGGGGGGAGAGACCCAGTACTTC
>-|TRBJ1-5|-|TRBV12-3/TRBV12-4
CVSSRTGDSNQPQHF
TGTGTCAGCAGCCGAACGGGGGATAGCAATCAGCCCCAGCATTTT
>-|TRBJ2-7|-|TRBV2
CASSVGVYEQYF
TGTGCCAGCAGTGTAGGGGTCTACGAGCAGTACTTC
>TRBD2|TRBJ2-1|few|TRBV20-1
CSARDMRRGASNEQFF
TGCAGTGCTAGAGATATGAGGCGGGGGGCCTCCAATGAGCAGTTCTTC
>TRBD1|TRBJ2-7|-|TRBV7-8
CASTGTGGSYEQYF
TGTGCCAGCACCGGAACAGGGGGCAGCTACGAGCAGTACTTC
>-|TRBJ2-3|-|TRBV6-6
CASSYMVDTQYF
TGTGCCAGCAGTTACATGGTGGATACGCAGTATTTT
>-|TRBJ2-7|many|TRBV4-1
CASSQGQDSSYEQYF
TGCGCCAGCAGCCAAGGTCAGGATAGCTCCTACGAGCAGTACTTC
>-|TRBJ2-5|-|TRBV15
CATSKLRGPQETQYF
TGTGCCACCAGCAAACTTCGGGGGCCCCAAGAGACCCAGTACTTC
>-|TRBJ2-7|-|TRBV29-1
CSVATVSSYEQYF
TGCAGCGTAGCTACTGTGAGCTCCTACGAGCAGTACTTC
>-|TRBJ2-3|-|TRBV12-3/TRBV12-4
CASSPRVVDTQYF
TGTGCCAGCAGTCCGAGAGTTGTGGATACGCAGTATTTT
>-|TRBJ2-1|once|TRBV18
CASSPSQGNEQFF
TGTGCCAGCTCACCTAGTCAGGGAAATGAGCAGTTCTTC
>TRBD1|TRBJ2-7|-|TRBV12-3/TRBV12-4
CASSLRTGAGYEQYF
TGTGCCAGCAGTTTACGAACAGGGGCAGGCTACGAGCAGTACTTC
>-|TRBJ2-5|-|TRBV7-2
CASSLWGIETQYF
TGTGCCAGCAGCTTATGGGGGATAGAGACCCAGTACTTC
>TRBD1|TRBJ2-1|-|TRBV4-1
CASSHWTGQSYNEQFF
TGCGCCAGCAGCCATTGGACAGGTCAGTCCTACAATGAGCAGTTCTTC